The rows below give T cell receptor beta chains drawn from one sample of a study of blood T cell repertoires in COVID-19. The data were produced by immunoSEQ multiplex PCR, yet TCRdb's version contains in-frame clones alone and is incomplete. The sample contains about 220,000 clones, 70% to 85% of which appear only once. The source material was PBMCs or T cells enriched from blood (not recorded which). The source of these receptors is a woman aged 55 to 70 who had recovered from COVID-19. The CDR3 runs from the conserved cysteine through the conserved F or W. The D gene is left open where the match is weak. The size field is filled for only some rows; it gives once, few, many or a size class.

j_gene,v_gene,len,d_gene,abundance,CDR3nt,CDR3aa
TRBJ2-2,TRBV14,15,NA,NA,TGTGCCAGCAGCCCCCCGGGCGGGCGTACCGGGGAGCTGTTTTTT,CASSPPGGRTGELFF
TRBJ1-1,TRBV5-1,13,NA,NA,TGCGCCACGAGCTCAGGGATCCAGACTGAAGCTTTCTTT,CATSSGIQTEAFF
TRBJ1-2,TRBV11-2,13,NA,NA,TGTGCCAGCAGCCCCAGCGGTGACTATGGCTACACCTTC,CASSPSGDYGYTF
TRBJ2-1,TRBV2,13,NA,NA,TGTGCCAGCAGTGAAGTCCGGAGGAATGAGCAGTTCTTC,CASSEVRRNEQFF
TRBJ2-1,TRBV7-6,15,NA,once,TGTGCCAGCAGCCCCAGGGCGGAAAGGTACAATGAGCAGTTCTTC,CASSPRAERYNEQFF
TRBJ1-5,TRBV21-1,15,NA,NA,TGTGCCAGCAGAAACGGACAGGACCACAATCAGCCCCAGCATTTT,CASRNGQDHNQPQHF
TRBJ1-1,TRBV7-9,16,NA,NA,TGTGCCAGCAGCCCCGCGGGGGGAAGGGGGAACACTGAAGCTTTCTTT,CASSPAGGRGNTEAFF
TRBJ2-6,TRBV19,15,NA,once,TGTGCCACCAGGATAGGGGGGGCTGGGGCCAACGTCCTGACTTTC,CATRIGGAGANVLTF
TRBJ2-1,TRBV5-1,13,TRBD2,NA,TGCGCCAGCAGCCCGGGCGGGAGCTTTGAGCAGTTCTTC,CASSPGGSFEQFF
TRBJ1-3,TRBV5-6,15,TRBD1,NA,TGTGCCAGCAGACCCCCCGGGACAGGGGGTAGCACCATATATTTT,CASRPPGTGGSTIYF
TRBJ1-6,TRBV5-1,14,TRBD1,NA,TGCGCCAGCAGCTGGGACAGGGAACGTTCACCCCTCCACTTT,CASSWDRERSPLHF
TRBJ1-2,TRBV5-4,14,TRBD1,few,TGTGCCAGCAGCTGGGGGACAGACTTCTATGGCTACACCTTC,CASSWGTDFYGYTF
TRBJ2-5,TRBV5-3,13,TRBD1,few,TGTGCCAGAAGCTTCCGACAGGGTGAGACCCAGTACTTC,CARSFRQGETQYF